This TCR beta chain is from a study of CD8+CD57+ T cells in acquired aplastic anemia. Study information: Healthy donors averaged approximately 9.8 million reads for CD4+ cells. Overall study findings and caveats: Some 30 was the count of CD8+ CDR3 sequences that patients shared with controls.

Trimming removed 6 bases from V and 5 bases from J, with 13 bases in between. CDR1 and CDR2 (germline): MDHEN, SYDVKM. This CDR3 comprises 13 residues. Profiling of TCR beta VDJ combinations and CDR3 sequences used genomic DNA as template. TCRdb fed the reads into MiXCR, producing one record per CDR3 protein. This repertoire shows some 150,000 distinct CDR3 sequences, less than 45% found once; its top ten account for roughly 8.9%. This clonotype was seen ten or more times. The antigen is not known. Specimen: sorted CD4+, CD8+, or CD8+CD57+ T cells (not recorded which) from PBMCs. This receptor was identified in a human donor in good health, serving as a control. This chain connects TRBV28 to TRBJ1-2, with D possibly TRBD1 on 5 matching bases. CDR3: CASRLSGQYGYTF. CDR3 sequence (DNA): TGTGCCAGCAGATTGTCGGGGCAGTATGGCTACACCTTC.